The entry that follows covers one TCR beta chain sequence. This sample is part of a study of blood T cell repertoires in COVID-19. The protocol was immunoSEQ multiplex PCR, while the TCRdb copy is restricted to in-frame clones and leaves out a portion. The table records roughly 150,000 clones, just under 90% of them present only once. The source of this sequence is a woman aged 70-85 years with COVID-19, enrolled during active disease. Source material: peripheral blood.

CDR3 DNA: TGCAGCGCGGAGGACACGAGAAGCACAGATACGCAGTATTTT. It encodes CSAEDTRSTDTQYF. The chain couples TRBV29-1 to TRBJ2-3; D assignment may be TRBD1 or TRBD2 (5 bases each). This CDR3 is built from 14 residues. V shed 7 bases and J shed 0 bases, with 14 bases lying between them. Germline-derived CDR1 and CDR2 are SQVTM and ANQGSEA.